This T cell receptor beta chain comes out of a study of cytomegalovirus exposure and HLA in healthy donors. Overall study: The Caucasian-associated ancestry cluster contained approximately 81% of the roughly 400 genotyped donors. Points from the study as a whole: In vitro work confirmed that a few CMV-associated chains recognize CMV antigens.

There are 15 residues in the CDR3. Trimming pared 0 bases from V and 3 bases from J, leaving 10 bases between. Germline V CDR1 and CDR2: LGHNA, YSLEER. In the PCR, 60 Vbeta and 13 Jbeta primers were used. Measured with immunoSEQ multiplex PCR; TCRdb has only the in-frame clones, and not every one. The table shows about 170,000 clones, with around 84% occurring only once. Details on this clone: Antigen specificity is unknown.

This chain uses TRBV4-3 with TRBJ2-3; D may be TRBD2 (6 bases). This TCR came from a man younger than 35 in good health and CMV-seropositive. The source material was PBMCs. DNA for the CDR3: TGCGCCAGCAGCCAAGAGCCAGGGAGGACAGATACGCAGTATTTT. Its translation is CASSQEPGRTDTQYF.